This T cell receptor (beta chain) comes out of a study of CD8 T cells in Susac syndrome. The CDR3 loop spans 15 amino acids. J was trimmed by 3 bases and V by 3 bases; bases with no gene match: 7. TCR beta sequencing was performed on blood CD8+ and CD4+ T cells. The RNA input was 0.5 to 1 ug, and it was reverse transcribed with random hexamers. By means of immunoSEQ multiplex PCR, TCR beta CDR3 spanning 54 Vbeta and 13 Jbeta underwent amplification. One entry per CDR3 protein results from TCRdb running MiXCR on the immunoSEQ multiplex PCR reads. The sample has 180,000 or so distinct CDR3 sequences, 90% to 95% seen once.

The sample consisted of CD4+ T cells from PBMCs. The clonotype comes from a human donor with multiple sclerosis. V and J are TRBV12-3 or TRBV12-4 and TRBJ2-7, with 8 bases that match TRBD2. Here the CDR3 DNA reads TGTGCCAGCAGTTTCGATGCGGGAGGCCACTACGAGCAGTACTTC. This codes for CASSFDAGGHYEQYF.